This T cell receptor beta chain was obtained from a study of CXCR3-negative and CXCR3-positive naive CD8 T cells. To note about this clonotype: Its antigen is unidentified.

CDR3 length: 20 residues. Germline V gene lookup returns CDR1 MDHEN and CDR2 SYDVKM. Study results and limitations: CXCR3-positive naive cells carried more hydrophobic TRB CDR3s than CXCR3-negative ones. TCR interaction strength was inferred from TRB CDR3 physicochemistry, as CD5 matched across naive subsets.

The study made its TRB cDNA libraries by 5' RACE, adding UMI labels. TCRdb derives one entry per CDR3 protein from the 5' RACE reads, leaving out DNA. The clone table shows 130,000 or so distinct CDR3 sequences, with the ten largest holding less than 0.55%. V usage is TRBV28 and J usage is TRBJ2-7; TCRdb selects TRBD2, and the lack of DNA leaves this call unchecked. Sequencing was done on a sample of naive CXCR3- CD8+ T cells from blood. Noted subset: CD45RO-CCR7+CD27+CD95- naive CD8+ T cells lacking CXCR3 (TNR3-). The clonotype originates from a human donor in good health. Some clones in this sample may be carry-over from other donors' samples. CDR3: CASSLETTGTSGGLSYEQYF.